The sequence of this T cell receptor beta chain was determined in a study of T-cell memory formation after mild COVID-19. This clonotype was detected many times. Germline lookup yields CDR1 MNHEY and CDR2 SVGEGT. V shed 6 bases and J shed 2 bases, with 5 bases lying between them. CDR3 length: 11 amino acids. Via MiXCR, TCRdb re-called the 5' RACE reads, giving one row per CDR3 protein. The sample gives under 450,000 distinct CDR3 sequences, about an eighth of which show up once; roughly 22% is in the top ten. The specimen was PBMCs or a T cell subset sorted from them (not recorded which). The chain is built from TRBV6-2 or TRBV6-3 and TRBJ2-7; D might be TRBD2 (5 bases). The receptor was derived from a man younger than 30 who had mild COVID-19 (a few samples of this study predate the infection). Cell type and time point are not known. CDR3 region: CASRGAYEQYV. The CDR3 DNA follows: TGTGCCAGCAGGGGAGCCTACGAGCAGTACGTC.